This T cell receptor (beta chain) was obtained from a study of OX40 agonist ivuxolimab in advanced cancers. Looking at the study overall: One patient with hepatocellular carcinoma and two with cutaneous melanoma, three in all, had partial responses.

The repertoire was sequenced with immunoSEQ multiplex PCR; TCRdb's copy has only in-frame clones and lacks some. The sample carries about 150,000 clones, 85% to 95% recorded once. The study's findings and limits: Certain nonresponders additionally had low normalized T-cell clonal expansion.

This clone has just one count. As yet, its antigen is unknown. The length of the CDR3 is 15 residues. V dropped 2 bases and J dropped 2 bases, with 13 bases sitting between them. Germline CDR1 is MDHEN and CDR2 is SYDVKM. Sequences were derived from CD4+ or CD8+ T cells sorted from blood, sampled in a trial of the OX40 agonist ivuxolimab. The chain uses TRBV28 and TRBJ2-7, with D possibly TRBD1 on 5 matching bases. This TCR was recovered from an adult with an advanced solid tumor such as melanoma, head and neck, liver or kidney cancer. The CDR3 sequence: CASSLGAFQTYEQYF. The CDR3 DNA reads as TGTGCCAGCAGTTTAGGGGCCTTCCAAACCTACGAGCAGTACTTC.